This T cell receptor beta chain was observed in a study of T cell changes during pregnancy in multiple sclerosis. Libraries were prepared by immunoSEQ multiplex PCR; TCRdb keeps only in-frame clonotypes and omits some of them. The repertoire includes roughly 72,000 clones, around 90% of them detected once, and 0.21% sits in the top ten. The CDR3 is 14 amino acids. V lost 8 bases to trimming and J lost 6 bases, with 20 bases between them. Looked up from germline, CDR1 is MNHNS and CDR2 is SASEGT. Sequenced here: CD4+ T cells from peripheral blood mononuclear cells, sampled before pregnancy. The rearrangement links TRBV6-1 to TRBJ2-7, with D tentatively TRBD1 (6 bases). This receptor was taken from a female donor with multiple sclerosis, enrolled in a pregnancy study. In nucleotides, the CDR3 is TGTGCCAGCGGGGAAACAGGGATCAGAATCGAGCAGTACTTC. Its translation: CASGETGIRIEQYF.